The 25 T cell receptor beta chains below were found in one sample sequenced in a study of blood T cell repertoires in COVID-19 (dated by TCRdb to the early 2020s). Libraries were made using the immunoSEQ multiplex PCR assay. The clones in this table, taken by TCRdb from immuneACCESS, are in-frame only. Not every clone is retained; where verified, under half of the shortfall comes from an unresolved V gene, and the cause of the rest is unknown. The sample contains 56,000 or so clones, about 90% of them found a single time. The top ten clones comprise less than 7.5% of the sample. Sequenced sample: peripheral blood. The receptors were sampled from a man between 50 and 59 years old with active COVID-19.

The rearrangement joins TRBV3-1 (or the pseudogene TRBV3-2) to TRBJ2-3, with 10 bases lining up with TRBD2. V lost 4 bases, J lost 2 bases, and 3 bases stayed unmatched. The CDR3 has 15 amino acids. Germline V CDR1 and CDR2: LGHDT, YNNKEL (reference sequence). This CDR3 is CASSLTSGITDTQYF. The CDR3 bases are TGTGCCAGCAGCCTTACTAGCGGGATCACAGATACGCAGTATTTT.

This chain links TRBV28 with TRBJ2-7; D is perhaps TRBD2 (7 bases). Germline assignment: CDR1 MDHEN and CDR2 SYDVKM. The CDR3 extends over 12 amino acids. V was cut by 3 bases and J by 7 bases, with 10 bases left in between. The CDR3 sequence is CASSLGGREQYF. The CDR3 DNA is TGTGCCAGCAGTTTGGGGGGGCGGGAGCAGTACTTC.

The chain employs TRBV19 and TRBJ2-4; possible D gene TRBD1, 5 bases. Trimming stripped 6 bases from V and 7 bases from J, with 10 bases between. The CDR3 loop spans 12 amino acids. Germline V CDR1 and CDR2: LNHDA, SQIVND (reference sequence). In DNA, the CDR3 is TGTGCCAGTAGCTTGTCAGGGAACATTCAGTACTTC. Translating it yields CASSLSGNIQYF.

The chain recombines TRBV30 with TRBJ2-1, with no clear D. The germline V gene encodes CDR1 GTSNPN and CDR2 SVGIG (reference sequence). Trimming removed 1 base at V and 7 bases at J, with 14 bases between. This CDR3 region has 14 residues. As DNA, the CDR3 is TGTGCCTGGAGTGGCGGTGGCGGTAAGAATGAGCAGTTCTTC. As protein: CAWSGGGGKNEQFF. Drawing the rest from reference TRBV30 and TRBJ2-1, the complete variable domain is SQTIHQWPATLVQPVGSPLSLECTVEGTSNPNLYWYRQAAGRGLQLLFYSVGIGQISSEVPQNLSASRPQDRQFILSSKKLLLSDSGFYLCAWSGGGGKNEQFFGPGTRLTVL.

The chain combines TRBV2 with TRBJ2-3; D unclear. In germline, CDR1 is SNHLY, CDR2 FYNNEI. This CDR3 has 13 residues. V lost 3 bases and J 5 bases, leaving 9 bases between the germline ends. CDR3 protein: CASSDPTEDTQYF. In DNA form, the CDR3 reads TGTGCCAGCAGTGACCCCACAGAAGATACGCAGTATTTT.

This chain uses TRBV6-5 with TRBJ1-2; D is undetermined. CDR3 length: 12 amino acids. From germline, CDR1 is MNHEY and CDR2 SVGAGI. The V end was cut by 4 bases, the J end by 5 bases, with 8 bases between. The CDR3 sequence is CASSLRGYGYTF. Written as DNA, the CDR3 is TGTGCCAGCAGTTTGCGGGGATATGGCTACACCTTC.

J is TRBJ1-1 and V is TRBV5-4; TRBD1 might be the D (6 bases). The germline CDR1 and CDR2 sequences are SGHNT and YYREEE (reference sequence). Trimming removed 0 bases at V and 5 bases at J, with 11 bases between. This CDR3 region has 14 residues. DNA for the CDR3: TGTGCCAGCAGCTTGGTCCCGGGACATACTGAAGCTTTCTTT. As protein: CASSLVPGHTEAFF.

CDR3 bases: TGTGCCAGCAGCTTATCCCTTGGCGGAGTTTATAATTCACCCCTCCACTTT. The encoded protein is CASSLSLGGVYNSPLHF. V usage is TRBV7-2 and J usage is TRBJ1-6; unclear D gene. The germline CDR1 and CDR2 sequences are SGHTA and FQGNSA. The CDR3 runs to 17 residues. The V gene lost 2 bases and the J gene lost 4 bases, with 15 bases spanning the gap.

The V and J genes are TRBV27 and TRBJ2-1, with 7 bases aligning to TRBD2. V lost 3 bases and J lost 0; bases outside the gene matches: 5. Germline V gene sequence: CDR1 MNHEY, CDR2 SMNVEV (reference sequence). This CDR3 has 16 residues. DNA of the CDR3: TGTGCCAGCAGTTTGCGGTGGGGGGGCTCCTACAATGAGCAGTTCTTC. Its protein is CASSLRWGGSYNEQFF.

The table lists this clone with a count of one. The CDR3 coding sequence is TGTGCCAGTTGGGACTGGAGGAACACTGAAGCTTTCTTT. Protein: CASWDWRNTEAFF. The V gene is TRBV19, the J gene TRBJ1-1, with D perhaps TRBD1 (5 bases). This CDR3 comprises 13 residues. Germline loops: CDR1 LNHDA, CDR2 SQIVND (reference sequence). Between the trimmed V and J ends, which lost 8 bases and 1 base, there was a span of 11 bases.

The count of this clone is one. This sequence joins TRBV6-2 or TRBV6-3 and TRBJ1-2, with 8 bases matching TRBD1. Per the germline V gene, CDR1 is MNHEY and CDR2 is SVGEGT. This CDR3 region has 17 residues. Trimming cost V 0 bases and J 5 bases; bases outside gene matches: 11. This CDR3 reads CASSYSKSGGPSYGYTF. CDR3 in DNA: TGTGCCAGCAGTTACTCCAAATCAGGGGGCCCATCTTATGGCTACACCTTC.

V is TRBV23-1 and J is TRBJ2-6; 8 bases are a match to TRBD1. TRBV23-1 is flagged as an ORF with uncertain function. After removal of 8 bases from V and 0 bases from J, the junction contained 3 bases not matched to a gene. The CDR3 loop spans 15 amino acids. The DNA of the CDR3 is TGCGCCAGCGGAACAGGGGGCTCTGGGGCCAACGTCCTGACTTTC. Its protein product is CASGTGGSGANVLTF.

The chain joins TRBV11-3 to TRBJ2-1, with D tentatively TRBD2 (5 bases). This CDR3 comprises 13 residues. CDR1 and CDR2 from the germline V gene are SGHNT and YENEEA. The ends were cut back, 5 bases at V and 8 bases at J, with 13 bases in the middle. The CDR3 protein is CASSPEGIHEQFF. CDR3 bases: TGTGCCAGCAGCCCCGAGGGCATTCATGAGCAGTTCTTC.

The V gene is TRBV7-9, the J gene TRBJ1-1; maybe TRBD1 (6 bases). V lost 2 bases to trimming and J lost 1 base, with 11 bases between them. The germline V gene has CDR1 SEHNR and CDR2 FQNEAQ (reference sequence). The CDR3 is 15 residues long. The CDR3 sequence: CASSLMDSSNTEAFF. The CDR3 bases are TGTGCCAGCAGCTTAATGGACAGTTCGAACACTGAAGCTTTCTTT.

This chain joins TRBV10-3 and TRBJ2-7, with 7 bases fitting TRBD1. With V trimmed by 10 bases and J by 5 bases, 11 bases remained unmatched. There are 13 residues in the CDR3. Looked up from germline, CDR1 is ENHRY and CDR2 is SYGVKD. The CDR3 coding sequence is TGTGCCAACTCGGGACAGATCTGGGACGAGCAGTACTTC. This translates into CANSGQIWDEQYF.

CDR3 loop: CASSQVDYSPLHF. The CDR3 DNA is TGTGCCAGCAGCCAAGTAGACTATTCACCCCTCCACTTT. J is TRBJ1-6 and V is TRBV14; D is uncertain. The ends were cut back, 1 base at V and 8 bases at J, with 6 bases in the middle. Germline lookup yields CDR1 SGHDN and CDR2 FVKESK. The CDR3 runs to 13 residues.

V is TRBV5-1 and J is TRBJ2-7; a weak D match, TRBD1 (5 bases). The germline CDR1 and CDR2 sequences are SGHRS and YFSETQ. V lost 1 base and J 1 base, leaving 6 bases between the germline ends. The CDR3 sequence is 13 residues long. In DNA form, the CDR3 reads TGCGCCAGCAGCTTGACAGGATCCTACGAGCAGTACTTC. Translated, it gives CASSLTGSYEQYF.

The V gene is TRBV7-9, the J gene TRBJ1-5, with TRBD1 as a possible D gene (5 bases). Germline V gives CDR1 SEHNR, CDR2 FQNEAQ (reference sequence). V was cut by 1 base and J by 3 bases, with 10 bases left in between. This CDR3 has 15 residues. In DNA, the CDR3 is TGTGCCAGCAGCTTAGGCGACAGTAACAATCAGCCCCAGCATTTT. Protein product: CASSLGDSNNQPQHF.

The chain links TRBV2 to TRBJ1-4; 7 bases are a match to TRBD1. Unmatched junction bases numbered 5, after V lost 6 bases and J lost 4 bases. Germline V gene lookup returns CDR1 SNHLY and CDR2 FYNNEI. The CDR3 contains 14 residues. As DNA, the CDR3 is TGTGCCAGCAGACCGGGACAGTTTAATGAAAAACTGTTTTTT. Translating it yields CASRPGQFNEKLFF.

The genes are TRBV2 and TRBJ2-5; 7 nucleotides agree with TRBD1. This CDR3 has 13 residues. The V gene end was trimmed by 5 bases and the J gene end by 2 bases; junction bases not matched to a gene: 2. Germline V CDR1 and CDR2: SNHLY, FYNNEI. The CDR3, as DNA: TGTGCCAGCAGTCCGGGACAGCAAGAGACCCAGTACTTC. Its protein is CASSPGQQETQYF.

The J gene is TRBJ2-5, the V gene TRBV18, with D maybe TRBD1 (6 bases). Germline CDR1 KGHSH, CDR2 LQKENI. The V gene lost 2 bases and the J gene lost 6 bases, with 16 bases spanning the gap. This CDR3 spans 15 amino acids. The CDR3 nucleotides read TGTGCCAGCTCACCAACTCGAACAGGGCGTCAGACCCAGTACTTC. It yields the protein CASSPTRTGRQTQYF.

The V call is TRBV3-1 (or the pseudogene TRBV3-2), the J call TRBJ2-1; 11 bases line up with TRBD2. CDR1 and CDR2 (germline): LGHDT, YNNKEL (reference sequence). J lost 9 bases, V lost 2 bases, and 9 bases had no gene match. The CDR3 loop spans 16 amino acids. In DNA, the CDR3 is TGTGCCAGCAGCCAACAGGGACTAGCGGTGGTCGGTGAGCAGTTCTTC. Amino acid sequence: CASSQQGLAVVGEQFF.

This rearrangement joins TRBV28 to TRBJ1-2, with 8 nucleotides matching TRBD1. The CDR3 is 13 amino acids. With V trimmed by 6 bases and J by 5 bases, 5 bases remained unmatched. Germline values: CDR1 MDHEN, CDR2 SYDVKM. CDR3 DNA: TGTGCCAGCAGACAGGGGGGGCTTTATGGCTACACCTTC. It codes for CASRQGGLYGYTF.

This clone was detected once. The chain recombines TRBV12-3 or TRBV12-4 with TRBJ1-5; no definite D call. CDR3 length equals 12 residues. V lost 3 bases and J 7 bases, leaving 7 bases between the germline ends. This chain's CDR3 is CASSLEPQPQHF. Written as DNA, the CDR3 is TGTGCCAGCAGTTTGGAGCCCCAGCCCCAGCATTTT.

This clone was observed once. The chain links TRBV7-2 to TRBJ2-7; 7 bases line up with TRBD2. The CDR3 is made up of 15 amino acids. Looked up from germline, CDR1 is SGHTA and CDR2 is FQGNSA. V was pared by 1 base and J by 5 bases, with 8 bases of the junction left unmatched. The CDR3 coding sequence is TGTGCCAGCAGCTTAGGAGCGGGATCCGTCCACGAGCAGTACTTC. Translation: CASSLGAGSVHEQYF. Complete variable domain (other parts from reference TRBV7-2 and TRBJ2-7): GAGVSQSPSNKVTEKGKDVELRCDPISGHTALYWYRQSLGQGLEFLIYFQGNSAPDKSGLPSDRFSAERTGGSVSTLTIQRTQQEDSAVYLCASSLGAGSVHEQYFGPGTRLTVT.